This T cell receptor (beta chain) was captured by sequencing in a study of long-term antiretroviral therapy in people with HIV (dated by TCRdb to 2022 to 2024). About the investigation overall: Collection of the earliest samples took place about a decade ahead of the 2015 WHO recommendation for immediate ART, at a time when ART was typically delayed until CD4 counts fell. Among the approximately 30 participants with HIV, ten to twelve were female. This retrospective serial study examined whether starting ART and sustained HIV suppression were associated with changes in the composition and diversity of the TRB repertoire in peripheral blood. From some 27 adults with confirmed HIV infection, the cohort provided 150 to 200 cryopreserved PBMC samples, gathered serially across a mean of around six years (range 1-12). Test extractions of a monoclonal T-cell line alongside 30 or so polyclonal samples showed no cross-contamination during QIAcube processing. Here is what the overall study found, with its caveats: Compared with controls, HIV repertoires had narrower CDR3 length ranges, and the network structure pointed to an antigen-experienced repertoire that shifted only slightly toward naive after ART. Because cell numbers in pre-ART samples were limited, unsorted PBMC were profiled instead of sorted CD4+ and CD8+ T cells. Samples dated from the mid-2000s to the late 2010s, and the ART regimens used may be less effective than current ones. Inferences about post-ART repertoire changes are limited because no data were available on ART adherence, viral resistance or therapy changes. At every time point, the repertoire was dominated by expanded TRB clones first identified before ART initiation, although this dominance fluctuated and, in many PLHIV, declined after ART. Since PBMC availability was limited, sequencing covered only the TCR beta chain, with no alpha chain pairing. A significant increase in TRB diversity was found to be associated with ART initiation, although TRB diversity was observed to remain significantly below that of transplant donor controls even after long-term ART.

The immunoSEQ hsTCRB v3.0 assay was used at survey level resolution to sequence the TRB variable region. The targeted TRB sequencing depth was about 40,000-55,000 T-cell genomes per sample. TRB libraries were pooled and sequenced on an Illumina MiSeq using a v3 150-cycle kit. In the paper's pipeline: Repertoire analysis was run in R within a reproducible Nextflow workflow that covered QC, data transformation and analysis. LymphoSeq2, an R package for exploring AIRR-Seq data, was used to implement the custom analyses. A few samples that produced fewer than 5000 total TRB sequences were removed, so 180 or so HIV repertoires were analyzed. Among the 180 to 200 HIV repertoires that were kept, 59 were collected before ART initiation and under 150 were collected after ART initiation. Each repertoire was downsampled to 5000 TRB nucleotide sequences, and summary statistics were averaged across 100 downsampling iterations. Only TRB sequences with CDR3 regions of at least seven amino acids were retained for analysis. Diversity was assessed using a clonality score derived from Shannon entropy and using the Gini coefficient. Repertoire networks linked the top 5000 CDR3 amino acid sequences whenever two sequences differed by an edit distance of one. GLIPH2 predicted antigen specificity groups and MHC restriction for TRB CDR3 amino acid sequences. To flag known CMV, EBV, HIV or tissue antigen associations, CDR3 amino acid sequences were matched against VDJdb and McPAS-TCR. Pre-ART, post-ART and control groups were compared with Wilcoxon signed-rank tests and Holm-Bonferroni correction. The immuneACCESS repertoire file appears here via TCRdb, limited to in-frame rearrangements. These files lack a portion of the clones; in checked studies, under half of the deficit traces to unresolved V genes, and the cause of the others is not known. That table gives V, J and clone size, and the DNA gave D and trimming. The table for this sample lists about 50,000 clones; around 80% of them were counted only once. Of the sample, roughly 3.2% is held by the ten largest clones.

To be included, a participant needed at least one PBMC sample from before ART initiation plus at least two post-ART samples. Every participant with HIV received treatment in the United States of America. Cryopreserved samples of about 0.9-11 million PBMC were thawed and washed before DNA extraction. At the time of the earliest PBMC sample, participants with HIV were aged between about 20 and 55 years. Each participant contributed PBMC samples from 1-4 timepoints before ART initiation and 2-8 timepoints after ART initiation, with a median of 7 samples. Serial HIV viral load, CD4+ T-cell count, ART history and demographic data were obtained for every participant. Using a Qiagen kit on a QIAcube, genomic DNA was extracted from unsorted PBMC, with samples processed in batches of 12. As concerns this clone: It has no known antigen specificity. Base qualities were left out, and no much larger clone turns up one base away.

Trimming at the junction amounts to 1 base on V and 1 base on J, and the germline ends lie 23 bases apart. From the cysteine up to the phenylalanine, the CDR3 has a length of 20 residues. Only CDR3 DNA remains: 60 bases, in frame from the first base. The germline V gene specifies SGHRS as CDR1 and YFSETQ as CDR2. This sample comprised unsorted PBMCs, obtained 0.8 years after starting antiretroviral therapy. The source is a woman aged 18-29 years with HIV. Recombination joined TRBV5-1 with TRBJ2-2; the D region possibly corresponds to TRBD1 (5 bases align). The nucleotide sequence reads TGCGCCAGCAGCTTGAACGTTAGGGGCTTCTCACACAGGAACACCGGGGAGCTGTTTTTT. It translates to CASSLNVRGFSHRNTGELFF.